These 20 T cell receptor beta chains were all obtained from the same sample, sequenced in a study of T-cell memory formation after mild COVID-19. From the 5' RACE reads, TCRdb called clonotypes with MiXCR, one entry per CDR3 protein. This sample carries tens of thousands of distinct CDR3 sequences, 6% to 7% of them seen once, and the ten largest clones take 0.65% to 0.85%. Sequenced input: PBMCs or a T cell subset sorted from them (not recorded which). These receptors originate from an adult who had mild COVID-19 (a few samples of this study predate the infection). Cell type and time point are not known.

This clonotype was counted a few times. The CDR3 DNA is TGTGCCATCAGTGGTAGCAGGGGGCTGGTTGCAGATACGCAGTATTTT. It is translated as CAISGSRGLVADTQYF. The V and J genes are TRBV10-3 and TRBJ2-3; 8 nucleotides match TRBD1. Germline V lookup: CDR1 ENHRY, CDR2 SYGVKD. There are 16 residues in the CDR3. After removal of 4 bases from V and 4 bases from J, the junction contained 10 bases not matched to a gene.

This clonotype has at least ten counts. CDR3: CSAGRGRETQYF. In DNA, the CDR3 is TGCAGCGCCGGGCGGGGTAGAGAGACCCAGTACTTC. The chain uses TRBV29-1 and TRBJ2-5; tentative D call: TRBD2 (6 bases). V lost 7 bases and J 4 bases, leaving 13 bases between the germline ends. CDR1 and CDR2 (germline): SQVTM, ANQGSEA. The CDR3 has 12 residues.

This clonotype showed up many times. The CDR3 loop is CASSLPTGTGGRAFF. CDR3 DNA: TGTGCCAGCAGCTTACCGACCGGGACAGGGGGTAGAGCTTTCTTT. The V gene is TRBV7-9, the J gene TRBJ1-1, with TRBD1 matching over 11 bases. Germline CDR1 reads SEHNR; CDR2 reads FQNEAQ (reference sequence). The CDR3 runs to 15 residues. V lost 2 bases to trimming and J lost 10 bases; unmatched junction nucleotides: 9.

This clonotype was observed a handful of times. The chain carries TRBV13 and TRBJ1-1; D unclear. Germline CDR1 reads PRHDT; CDR2 reads FYEKMQ (reference sequence). The CDR3 totals 13 residues. V was cut by 2 bases and J by 5 bases, with 9 bases left in between. This CDR3 reads CASSLSQITEAFF. CDR3 DNA sequence: TGTGCCAGCAGCTTATCACAGATAACTGAAGCTTTCTTT.

This sequence joins TRBV11-2 and TRBJ2-1; 9 nucleotides line up with TRBD2. Germline CDR1 and CDR2: SGHAT and FQNNGV. This CDR3 has 13 residues. Trimming took 8 bases from V and 6 from J; bases not matched to a gene: 5. CDR3 region: CASGTSSFNEQFF. CDR3 in DNA: TGTGCCAGCGGGACTAGCTCTTTCAATGAGCAGTTCTTC.

The sample holds a few counts of this clonotype. The chain employs TRBV3-1 and TRBJ2-7; TRBD1 matches 9 bases. This CDR3 has 14 amino acids. Germline V gives CDR1 LGHDT, CDR2 YNNKEL (reference sequence). V trimming: 2 bases; J trimming: 6 bases; junction bases outside the gene matches: 5. The CDR3 DNA sequence: TGTGCCAGCAGCCAACGGGACAGGGTGAGCGAGCAGTACTTC. Translation gives CASSQRDRVSEQYF.

CDR3 nucleotide sequence: TGTGCCAGCAGTGAGAACGGGGACTATGGCTACACCTTC. Translated: CASSENGDYGYTF. V gene TRBV6-1 combines with J gene TRBJ1-2, with D unclear. This CDR3 is built from 13 residues. V gave up 3 bases and J gave up 3 bases, with 8 bases separating them. Germline CDR1 reads MNHNS; CDR2 reads SASEGT.

This clonotype was recorded at least ten times. The junction does not match germline at one end; this may be a read error. The chain uses TRBV6-6 and TRBJ2-5; 7 bases are shared with TRBD2. The CDR3 sequence is 12 residues long. The germline gives CDR1 MNHNY, CDR2 SVGAGI (reference sequence). CDR3 DNA: TGTGCCAGCAGTTACTCGGAAGGACTAGTGAGCTTC. Amino acid sequence: CASSYSEGLVSF.

The rearrangement links TRBV18 to TRBJ1-5; 8 bases line up with TRBD1. V trimming: 6 bases; J trimming: 6 bases; junction bases outside the gene matches: 4. The germline gives CDR1 KGHSH, CDR2 LQKENI. This CDR3 has 13 residues. DNA of the CDR3: TGTGCCAGCTCCCAGGGGGCGGGTCAGCCCCAGCATTTT. Amino acids: CASSQGAGQPQHF.

This clonotype showed up just a few times. V usage is TRBV3-1 and J usage is TRBJ2-4, with D tentatively TRBD1 (6 bases). Germline V lookup: CDR1 LGHDT, CDR2 YNNKEL (reference sequence). V was pared by 1 base and J by 7 bases, with 20 bases between. The length of the CDR3 is 17 residues. For the CDR3, the DNA is TGTGCCAGCAGCCAAGGTCGCCAGGGGATCGGAGCGAACATTCAGTACTTC. It translates to CASSQGRQGIGANIQYF.

V usage is TRBV6-5 and J usage is TRBJ2-7; 11 bases map to TRBD1. The junction had 6 bases not matched to a gene; V was cut back by 7 bases and J by 1 base. The CDR3 is made up of 15 amino acids. The germline CDR1 and CDR2 sequences are MNHEY and SVGAGI. In nucleotides, the CDR3 is TGTGCCAGCATCGGACAGGGGGCAGGTTCCTACGAGCAGTACTTC. This translates into CASIGQGAGSYEQYF.

In its sample, this clonotype was seen many times. V and J are TRBV5-1 and TRBJ2-7; D is possibly TRBD2 (6 bases). The CDR3 runs to 12 residues. The germline CDR1 and CDR2 sequences are SGHRS and YFSETQ. V gave up 0 bases and J gave up 6 bases, with 7 bases separating them. CDR3 in amino acids: CASSLGGGEQYF. The CDR3, as DNA: TGCGCCAGCAGCTTGGGGGGAGGCGAGCAGTACTTC.

This clonotype was counted ten times or more. This sequence joins TRBV5-1 and TRBJ2-1; no definite D call. The CDR3 consists of 15 residues. V lost 0 bases and J lost 2, with 9 bases in between. Germline V gene data show CDR1 as SGHRS and CDR2 as YFSETQ. The CDR3 sequence: CASSLERPTYNEQFF. The CDR3 nucleotides are TGCGCCAGCAGCTTGGAGCGCCCAACCTACAATGAGCAGTTCTTC.

The chain recombines TRBV4-1 with TRBJ1-4; possibly TRBD1 for D (5 bases). Per germline, CDR1 MGHRA and CDR2 YSYEKL. V lost 0 bases and J 8 bases, leaving 16 bases between the germline ends. This CDR3 comprises 16 residues. The CDR3 sequence is CASSQDTGRGREKLFF. In DNA form, the CDR3 reads TGCGCCAGCAGCCAAGATACGGGGAGGGGCAGGGAAAAACTGTTTTTT.

Many counts were recorded for this clonotype. CDR3 residues: CASSPQTGRETQYF. In DNA, the CDR3 is TGTGCCAGCAGCCCACAGACAGGCAGGGAGACCCAGTACTTC. This sequence joins TRBV7-2 and TRBJ2-5, with D possibly being TRBD1 (6 bases). Germline lookup yields CDR1 SGHTA and CDR2 FQGNSA. Trimming left V 5 bases short and J 5 bases short, with 15 bases between. The CDR3 is 14 amino acids.

There are many counts of this clonotype. V usage is TRBV5-1 and J usage is TRBJ2-7, with 10 positions matching TRBD2. Trimming removed 6 bases from V and 3 bases from J; junction bases left unmatched: 9. The CDR3 runs to 15 residues. CDR1 and CDR2 (germline): SGHRS, YFSETQ. Written as DNA, the CDR3 is TGCGCCAGCAACCTTAGCGGGGGGACACTCTACGAGCAGTACTTC. Protein: CASNLSGGTLYEQYF.

The sample holds many counts of this clonotype. The gene calls are TRBV5-1 and TRBJ1-1; D ambiguous. CDR1 SGHRS and CDR2 YFSETQ come from the germline V gene. Trimming stripped 0 bases from V and 6 bases from J, with 12 bases between. This CDR3 contains 14 residues. The CDR3 loop reads CASSLAGRGSEAFF. CDR3 in DNA: TGCGCCAGCAGCTTGGCCGGGCGCGGTTCTGAAGCTTTCTTT.

This chain uses TRBV5-4 with TRBJ2-7, with D uncertain. Germline V lookup: CDR1 SGHNT, CDR2 YYREEE (reference sequence). The ends were cut back, 3 bases at V and 3 bases at J, with 19 bases in the middle. There are 16 residues in the CDR3. In DNA, the CDR3 is TGTGCCAGCAGCTCTGAATCAGGCGCAGGAATCTACGAGCAGTACTTC. It codes for CASSSESGAGIYEQYF.

In this sample, this clonotype turned up many times. V gene TRBV7-2 combines with J gene TRBJ2-7; unclear D gene. The CDR3 contains 15 residues. V lost 1 base to trimming and J lost 2 bases, with 12 bases between them. Per the germline V gene, CDR1 is SGHTA and CDR2 is FQGNSA. The CDR3 sequence is CASSLDGRGTYEQYF. The DNA for the CDR3 is TGTGCCAGCAGCTTAGACGGGCGCGGAACCTACGAGCAGTACTTC.

The table lists this clonotype with many counts. The gene calls are TRBV5-6 and TRBJ2-5, with D possibly being TRBD2 (5 bases). The germline V gene encodes CDR1 SGHDT and CDR2 YYEEEE. This CDR3 has 14 amino acids. Between the trimmed V and J ends, which lost 4 bases and 2 bases, there was a span of 12 bases. CDR3 protein: CASSRGLIQETQYF. DNA for the CDR3: TGTGCCAGCAGCCGTGGACTCATACAAGAGACCCAGTACTTC.